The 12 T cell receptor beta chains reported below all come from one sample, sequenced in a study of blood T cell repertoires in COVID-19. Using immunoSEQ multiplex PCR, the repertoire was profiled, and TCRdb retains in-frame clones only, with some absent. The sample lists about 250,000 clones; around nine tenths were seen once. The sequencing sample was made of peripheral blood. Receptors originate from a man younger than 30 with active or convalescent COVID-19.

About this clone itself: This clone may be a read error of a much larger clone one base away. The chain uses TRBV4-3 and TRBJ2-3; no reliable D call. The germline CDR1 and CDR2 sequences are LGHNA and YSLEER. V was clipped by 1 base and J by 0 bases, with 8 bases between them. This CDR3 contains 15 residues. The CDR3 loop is CASSQVASSTDTQYF. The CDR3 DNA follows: TGCGCCAGCAGCCAAGTAGCCAGTAGCACAGATACGCAGTATTTT.

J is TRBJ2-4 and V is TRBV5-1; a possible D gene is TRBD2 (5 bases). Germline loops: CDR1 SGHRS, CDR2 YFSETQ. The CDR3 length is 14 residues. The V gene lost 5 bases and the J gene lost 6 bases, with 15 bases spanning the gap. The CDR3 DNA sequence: TGCGCCAGCAGTCAAAATGAGGGCGGAAACATTCAGTACTTC. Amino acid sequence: CASSQNEGGNIQYF.

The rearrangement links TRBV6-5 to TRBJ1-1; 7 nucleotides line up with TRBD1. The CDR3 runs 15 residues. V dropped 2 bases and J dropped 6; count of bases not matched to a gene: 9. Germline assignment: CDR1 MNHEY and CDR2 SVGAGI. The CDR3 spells CASSYLRDREPEAFF. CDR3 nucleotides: TGTGCCAGCAGTTACCTCCGGGACAGAGAACCTGAAGCTTTCTTT.

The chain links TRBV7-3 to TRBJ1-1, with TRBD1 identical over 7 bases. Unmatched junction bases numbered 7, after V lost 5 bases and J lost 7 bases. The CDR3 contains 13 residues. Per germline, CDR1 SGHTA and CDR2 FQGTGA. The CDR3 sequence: CASSPGQVREAFF. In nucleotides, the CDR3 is TGTGCCAGCAGCCCTGGACAGGTTCGTGAAGCTTTCTTT.

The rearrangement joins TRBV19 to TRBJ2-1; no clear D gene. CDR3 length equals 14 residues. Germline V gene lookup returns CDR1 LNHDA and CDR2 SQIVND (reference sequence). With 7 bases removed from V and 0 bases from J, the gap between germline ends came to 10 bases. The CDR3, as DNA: TGTGCCAGTAAACTCGATAACTCCTACAATGAGCAGTTCTTC. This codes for CASKLDNSYNEQFF.

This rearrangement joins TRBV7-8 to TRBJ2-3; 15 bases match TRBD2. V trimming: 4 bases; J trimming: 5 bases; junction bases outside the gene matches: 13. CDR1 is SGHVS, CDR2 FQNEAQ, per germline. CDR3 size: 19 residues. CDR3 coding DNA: TGTGCCAGCAGCTCGATCATAAGGACTAGCGGGGGGGCCGGAGATACGCAGTATTTT. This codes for CASSSIIRTSGGAGDTQYF. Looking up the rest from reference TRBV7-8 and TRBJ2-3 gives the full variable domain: GAGVSQSPRYKVAKRGQDVALRCDPISGHVSLFWYQQALGQGPEFLTYFQNEAQLDKSGLPSDRFFAERPEGSVSTLKIQRTQQEDSAVYLCASSSIIRTSGGAGDTQYFGPGTRLTVL.

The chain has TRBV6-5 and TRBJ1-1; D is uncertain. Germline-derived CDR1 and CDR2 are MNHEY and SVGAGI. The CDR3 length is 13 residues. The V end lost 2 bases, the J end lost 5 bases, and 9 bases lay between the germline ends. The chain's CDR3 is CASSYTQRTEAFF. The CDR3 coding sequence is TGTGCCAGCAGTTACACGCAGCGGACTGAAGCTTTCTTT.

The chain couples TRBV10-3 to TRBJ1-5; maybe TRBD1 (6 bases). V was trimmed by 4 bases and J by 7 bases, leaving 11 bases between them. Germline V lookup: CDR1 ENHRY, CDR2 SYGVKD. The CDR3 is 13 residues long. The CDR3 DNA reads TGTGCCATCAGTGTTTTAGGGGGACAGCCCCAGCATTTT. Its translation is CAISVLGGQPQHF.

The CDR3 is CASSLRDSYYEETQYF. The CDR3 nucleotides are TGCGCCAGCAGCCTGAGGGACTCGTACTATGAAGAGACCCAGTACTTC. This chain connects TRBV5-1 to TRBJ2-5, with TRBD2 as a possible D gene (6 bases). The CDR3 covers 16 residues. V was clipped by 4 bases and J by 3 bases, with 19 bases between them. Germline values: CDR1 SGHRS, CDR2 YFSETQ.

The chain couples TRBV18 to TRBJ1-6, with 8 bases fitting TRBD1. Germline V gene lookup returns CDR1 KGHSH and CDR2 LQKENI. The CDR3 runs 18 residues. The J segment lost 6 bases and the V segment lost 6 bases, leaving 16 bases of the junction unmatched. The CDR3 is CASSPLPGGADPNSPLHF. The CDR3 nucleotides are TGTGCCAGCTCTCCCCTCCCAGGGGGCGCCGATCCTAATTCACCCCTCCACTTT.

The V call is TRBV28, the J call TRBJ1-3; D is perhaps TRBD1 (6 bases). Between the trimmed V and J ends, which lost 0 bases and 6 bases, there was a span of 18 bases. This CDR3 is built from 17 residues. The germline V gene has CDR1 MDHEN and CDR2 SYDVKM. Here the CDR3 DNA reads TGTGCCAGCAGTTTATGGAGCCCAGGGGTTCGAGTAAACACCATATATTTT. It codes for CASSLWSPGVRVNTIYF.

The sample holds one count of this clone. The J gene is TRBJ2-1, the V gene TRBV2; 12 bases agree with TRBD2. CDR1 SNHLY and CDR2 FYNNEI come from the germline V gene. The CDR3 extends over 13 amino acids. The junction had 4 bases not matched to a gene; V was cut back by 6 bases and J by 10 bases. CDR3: CASRASGRGEQFF. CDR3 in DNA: TGTGCCAGCAGGGCTAGCGGGAGGGGAGAGCAGTTCTTC.